These T cell receptor beta chains were read from a single sample in a study of T cell responses to AZD1222 COVID-19 vaccine. Here immunoSEQ multiplex PCR was the method, and the copy in TCRdb shows in-frame clones only, minus some. The data hold 150,000 to 200,000 clones, with 90% to 95% observed a single time. Sequencing was performed on peripheral blood, taken on day 0 of AZD1222 vaccination. The receptors were gathered from an adult in good health. The CDR3 runs from the conserved cysteine through the conserved F or W. The order of the fields is D gene, J gene, V gene, CDR3 length, CDR3 protein. A D gene is named only where the DNA matches it firmly.

>.|TRBJ2-7|TRBV6-5|15
CASSYGDSGRLKQYF
>.|TRBJ2-5|TRBV23-1|16
CASSQSVRLNPPSQYF
>TRBD2|TRBJ2-4|TRBV27|16
CASTPRARGRRNIQYF
>TRBD2|TRBJ2-5|TRBV29-1|12
CSVEREEETQYF
>.|TRBJ2-7|TRBV18|14
CASSQTDGAYEQYF
>TRBD2|TRBJ2-3|TRBV7-8|15
CASTIPGTSVNTQYF
>.|TRBJ1-1|TRBV15|17
CATSRDGRGDGNTEAFF
>.|TRBJ2-3|TRBV5-6|12
CASPSPAGTQYF
>.|TRBJ1-6|TRBV30|13
CAWSPSPGSPLHF
>TRBD2|TRBJ2-7|TRBV27|15
CASSLLAGGPHEQYF
>.|TRBJ1-3|TRBV28|16
CASSWAGTFSGNTIYF
>.|TRBJ1-1|TRBV2|12
CASTATYTEAFF
>TRBD2|TRBJ2-7|TRBV30|15
CAWTQGTSGIYEQYF
>.|TRBJ1-2|TRBV12-3/TRBV12-4|12
CASSLGAGGYTF
>TRBD1|TRBJ2-2|TRBV10-3|15
CAISYRGPNTGELFF
>.|TRBJ1-3|TRBV9|16
CASSLTQGVSGNTIYF
>.|TRBJ2-2|TRBV18|15
CASSRRDSGGGELFF
>TRBD1|TRBJ2-7|TRBV12-5|15
CASGLVQTGGHEQYF